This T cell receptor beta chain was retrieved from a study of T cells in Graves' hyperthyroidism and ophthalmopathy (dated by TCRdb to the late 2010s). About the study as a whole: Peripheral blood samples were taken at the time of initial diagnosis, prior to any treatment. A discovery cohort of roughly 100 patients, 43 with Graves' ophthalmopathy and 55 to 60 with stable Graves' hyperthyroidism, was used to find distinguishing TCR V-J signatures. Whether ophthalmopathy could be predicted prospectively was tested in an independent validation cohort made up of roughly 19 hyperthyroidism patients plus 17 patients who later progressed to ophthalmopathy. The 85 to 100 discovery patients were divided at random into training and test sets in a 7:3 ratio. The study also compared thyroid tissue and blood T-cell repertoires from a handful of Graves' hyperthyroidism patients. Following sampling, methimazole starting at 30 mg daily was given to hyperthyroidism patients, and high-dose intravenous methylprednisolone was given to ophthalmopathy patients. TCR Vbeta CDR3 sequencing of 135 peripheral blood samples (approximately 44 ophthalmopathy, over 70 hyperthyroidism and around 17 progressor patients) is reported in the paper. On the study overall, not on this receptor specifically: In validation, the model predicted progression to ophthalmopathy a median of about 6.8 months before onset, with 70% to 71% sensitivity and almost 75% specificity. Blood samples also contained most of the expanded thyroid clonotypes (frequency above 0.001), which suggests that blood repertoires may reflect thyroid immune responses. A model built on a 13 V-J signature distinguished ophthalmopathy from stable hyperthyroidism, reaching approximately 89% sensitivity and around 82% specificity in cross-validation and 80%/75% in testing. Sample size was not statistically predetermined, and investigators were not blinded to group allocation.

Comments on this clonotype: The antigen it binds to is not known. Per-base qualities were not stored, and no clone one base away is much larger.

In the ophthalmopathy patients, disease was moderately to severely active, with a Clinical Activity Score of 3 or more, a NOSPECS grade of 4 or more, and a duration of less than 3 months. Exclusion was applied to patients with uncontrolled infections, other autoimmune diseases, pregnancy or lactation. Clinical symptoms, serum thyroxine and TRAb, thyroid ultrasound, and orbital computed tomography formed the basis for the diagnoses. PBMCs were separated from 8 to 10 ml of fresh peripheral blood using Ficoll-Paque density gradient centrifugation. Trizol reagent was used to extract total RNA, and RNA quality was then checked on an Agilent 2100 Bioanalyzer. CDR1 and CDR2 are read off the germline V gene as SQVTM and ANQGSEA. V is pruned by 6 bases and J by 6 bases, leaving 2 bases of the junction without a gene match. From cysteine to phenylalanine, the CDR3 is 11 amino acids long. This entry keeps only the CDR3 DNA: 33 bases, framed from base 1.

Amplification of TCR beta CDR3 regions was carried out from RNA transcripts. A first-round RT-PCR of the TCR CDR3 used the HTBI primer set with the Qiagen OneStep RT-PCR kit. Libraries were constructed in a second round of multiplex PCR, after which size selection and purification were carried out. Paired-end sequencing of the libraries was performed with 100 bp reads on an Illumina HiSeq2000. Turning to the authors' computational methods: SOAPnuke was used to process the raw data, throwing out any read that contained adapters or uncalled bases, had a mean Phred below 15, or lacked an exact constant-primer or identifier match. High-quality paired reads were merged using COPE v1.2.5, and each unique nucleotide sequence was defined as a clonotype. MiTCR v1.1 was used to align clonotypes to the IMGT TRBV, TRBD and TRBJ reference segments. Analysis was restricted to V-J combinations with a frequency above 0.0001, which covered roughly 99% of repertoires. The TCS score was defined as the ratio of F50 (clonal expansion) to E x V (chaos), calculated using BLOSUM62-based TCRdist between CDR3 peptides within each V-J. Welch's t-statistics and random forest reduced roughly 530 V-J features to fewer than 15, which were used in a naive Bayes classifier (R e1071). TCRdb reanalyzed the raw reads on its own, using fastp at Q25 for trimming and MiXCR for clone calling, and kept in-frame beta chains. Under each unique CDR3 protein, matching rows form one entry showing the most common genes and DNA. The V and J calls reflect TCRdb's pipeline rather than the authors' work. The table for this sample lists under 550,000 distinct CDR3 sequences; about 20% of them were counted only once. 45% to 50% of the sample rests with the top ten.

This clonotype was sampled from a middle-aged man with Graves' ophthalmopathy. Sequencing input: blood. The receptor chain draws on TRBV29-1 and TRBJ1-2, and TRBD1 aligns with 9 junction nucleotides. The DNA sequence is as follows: TGCAGCGTGGGGACAGGGCATGGCTACACCTTC. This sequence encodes CSVGTGHGYTF.